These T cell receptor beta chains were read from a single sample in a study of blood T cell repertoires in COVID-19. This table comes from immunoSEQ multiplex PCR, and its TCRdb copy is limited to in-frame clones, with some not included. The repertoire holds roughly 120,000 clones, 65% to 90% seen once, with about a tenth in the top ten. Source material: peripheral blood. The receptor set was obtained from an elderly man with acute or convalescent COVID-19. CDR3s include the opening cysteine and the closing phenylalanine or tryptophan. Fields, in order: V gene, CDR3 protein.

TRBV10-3 CAASGSGGQFF
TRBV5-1 CASSPTGPNQPQHF
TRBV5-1 CASSPTPGNTEAFF
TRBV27 CASSSYGQGNTEAFF
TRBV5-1 CASSPSGIYGYTF
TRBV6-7 CASSYSGALSYNEQFF
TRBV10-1 CASSPDRAAEQYF
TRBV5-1 CASSLVKVAGGADTQYF
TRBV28 CASSSRTAWYTEAFF
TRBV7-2 CASTVNEKLFF
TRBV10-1 CASRQDRGEGSEQYF
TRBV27 CASRLLAAPETQYF
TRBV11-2 CASSPRTGASGELFF
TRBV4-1 CASSQDTGNEKLFF
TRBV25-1 CASSEFDEQFF
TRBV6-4 CASNDTKTYEQYF
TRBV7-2 CASSSQGAGNSPLHF
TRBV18 CASSTDRGASPLHF
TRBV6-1 CASSEAAGKQYF
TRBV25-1 CASSAGSPQPQHF
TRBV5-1 CASSPTSWGSNEQFF
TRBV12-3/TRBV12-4 CASSLTGYGYTF
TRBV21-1 CASRSPGQGGMNTEAFF
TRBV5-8 CASSFGDRLRLTDTGELFF
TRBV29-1 CSVEGGASTDTQYF
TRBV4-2 CASSAAPGQGLEAFF
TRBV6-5 CASGGTIYNEQFF
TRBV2 CASRGTGADQPQHF
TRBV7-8 CASSLATGFYEQYF
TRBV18 CASSPGGGNSYEQYF
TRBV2 CASIDRPGRSDTQYF
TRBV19 CASSLGQGRDEQFF
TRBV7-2 CASSLGQGSYGYTF
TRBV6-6 CASSLGNPGTSGSAGELFF
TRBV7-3 CASSPRAQSGRTDTQYF
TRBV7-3 CASSPQGAEGGYTF
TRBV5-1 CASSQFGQGASYEQYF
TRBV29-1 CSVEVEEFYGYTF
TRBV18 CASSPLANEKLFF
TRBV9 CASSGGPGQGRNEQFF
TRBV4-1 CASSLAGTGGNYGYTF
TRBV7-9 CASSLGRVGYSPLHF
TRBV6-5 CASNPNRGANYGYTF
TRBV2 CASSSQGASEQYF
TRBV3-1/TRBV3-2 CASSQDWRGFYEQYF
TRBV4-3 CASRGGSYGYTF
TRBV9 CASSAQGQVRDEQFF
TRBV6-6 CASGDNGPNNEQFF
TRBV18 CASSPQLGTRGNEQFF
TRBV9 CASSGTVTSYSEQFF